This entry lists 18 T cell receptor beta chains sequenced from one sample in a study of blood T cells in healthy people across ages. For the second PCR, which ran for about 7 to 11 cycles, a sample-barcoded 5' primer and a J-beta primer mix were used. Using its own MiXCR run on the 5' RACE reads, TCRdb lists one record per CDR3 protein. The sample includes 600,000 to 1,000,000 distinct CDR3 sequences, roughly 64% of them seen just once. Sequenced sample: blood. Receptors were obtained from a man between 25 and 39 years old in good health.

This clonotype turned up a few times. The chain employs TRBV27 and TRBJ1-4, with 7 positions matching TRBD1. The germline CDR1 and CDR2 sequences are MNHEY and SMNVEV (reference sequence). V gave up 4 bases and J gave up 8 bases; unmatched junction bases: 7. The CDR3 loop spans 14 amino acids. CDR3 sequence reads: CASSSTGSGEKLFF. The CDR3 DNA sequence: TGTGCCAGCAGTTCGACAGGGTCGGGGGAAAAACTGTTTTTT.

The J gene is TRBJ1-1, the V gene TRBV9; D perhaps matches TRBD1 (5 bases). Germline V gene data show CDR1 as SGDLS and CDR2 as YYNGEE. The CDR3 covers 14 residues. V dropped 4 bases and J dropped 7 bases, with 17 bases sitting between them. The CDR3 nucleotides are TGTGCCAGCAGCTCTGTCAGGGCGGGAGATGAAGCTTTCTTT. It specifies CASSSVRAGDEAFF.

The chain uses TRBV7-9 and TRBJ2-7; D might be TRBD2 (5 bases). The V gene's germline CDR1 is SEHNR and CDR2 FQNEAQ (reference sequence). This CDR3 region has 15 residues. V was clipped by 1 base and J by 3 bases, with 13 bases between them. The CDR3 spells CASSLGTPGYYEQYF. The CDR3 DNA is TGTGCCAGCAGCTTAGGGACCCCGGGATACTACGAGCAGTACTTC.

The chain combines TRBV20-1 with TRBJ1-5; D is uncertain. The CDR3 totals 15 residues. The V end lost 6 bases, the J end lost 3 bases, and 18 bases lay between the germline ends. CDR1 and CDR2 (germline): DFQATT, SNEGSKA (reference sequence). DNA of the CDR3: TGCAGTGCCCTCCGACCGGCAGGAGACAATCAGCCCCAGCATTTT. Its protein product is CSALRPAGDNQPQHF.

The chain has TRBV9 and TRBJ1-1; D unclear. The CDR3 has 13 residues. V shed 0 bases and J shed 6 bases, with 9 bases lying between them. Germline-derived CDR1 and CDR2 are SGDLS and YYNGEE. The CDR3 sequence: CASSVVGISEAFF. In nucleotides, the CDR3 is TGTGCCAGCAGCGTAGTGGGAATTTCTGAAGCTTTCTTT. The entire variable domain, with the rest obtained from reference TRBV9 and TRBJ1-1, is as follows: DSGVTQTPKHLITATGQRVTLRCSPRSGDLSVYWYQQSLDQGLQFLIQYYNGEERAKGNILERFSAQQFPDLHSELNLSSLELGDSALYFCASSVVGISEAFFGQGTRLTVV.

The chain combines TRBV19 with TRBJ2-5; TRBD1 matches at 8 bases. The J call may be wrong; the DNA end is better matched by TRBJ2-7. The CDR3 spans 13 residues. Germline V CDR1 and CDR2: LNHDA, SQIVND (reference sequence). CDR3 sequence reads: CASGTGVDYEQYF. The DNA for the CDR3 is TGTGCCAGTGGGACAGGCGTCGACTACGAGCAGTACTTC.

The CDR3: CASSTTGLWHCTF. CDR3 bases: TGTGCCAGCAGTACCACAGGGTTATGGCACTGCACCTTC. The rearrangement uses TRBV28 and TRBJ1-2; D is possibly TRBD1 (6 bases). The germline gives CDR1 MDHEN, CDR2 SYDVKM. Trimming shortened V by 5 bases and J by 13 bases, and 20 bases separated the two germline ends. CDR3 length: 13 residues.

This chain joins TRBV25-1 and TRBJ2-7, with 9 bases identical to TRBD1. The length of the CDR3 is 14 residues. Germline assignment: CDR1 MGHDK and CDR2 SYGVNS. The trim removed 3 bases at V and 3 bases at J, leaving 3 bases unmatched. CDR3: CASSEGQGLYEQYF. The CDR3 DNA reads TGTGCCAGCAGTGAGGGACAGGGCCTCTACGAGCAGTACTTC.

This rearrangement joins TRBV5-4 to TRBJ1-2; TRBD1 matches 11 bases. Trimming cost V 5 bases and J 0 bases; bases outside gene matches: 6. The CDR3 contains 16 residues. Germline values: CDR1 SGHNT, CDR2 YYREEE (reference sequence). The CDR3 nucleotides are TGTGCCAGCAGGGGGACAGGGGGAAAGACTAACTATGGCTACACCTTC. The encoded protein is CASRGTGGKTNYGYTF.

The chain uses TRBV20-1 and TRBJ2-7; weak D call: TRBD2 (5 bases). CDR1 is DFQATT and CDR2 is SNEGSKA in the germline V gene (reference sequence). The CDR3 has 14 residues. Trimming took off 0 bases at V and 2 bases at J, with 11 bases between the two ends. The CDR3 here is CSARELALTYEQYF. The DNA for the CDR3 is TGCAGTGCTAGAGAATTAGCGCTAACCTACGAGCAGTACTTC.

The rearrangement joins TRBV6-5 to TRBJ2-7; 9 nucleotides line up with TRBD2. V lost 3 bases, J lost 3 bases, and 6 bases stayed unmatched. Germline V gene sequence: CDR1 MNHEY, CDR2 SVGAGI. This CDR3 comprises 15 residues. CDR3 bases: TGTGCCAGCAGTTATGGAGCTAGCGGGGTCTACGAGCAGTACTTC. Its translation is CASSYGASGVYEQYF.

This chain links TRBV9 with TRBJ2-1, with 9 bases identical to TRBD2. Germline CDR1 is SGDLS and CDR2 is YYNGEE. The CDR3 is 15 residues long. V trimming: 2 bases; J trimming: 8 bases; junction bases outside the gene matches: 8. The CDR3 sequence: CASSVSTSGMYEQFF. CDR3 nucleotide sequence: TGTGCCAGCAGCGTCTCGACTAGCGGCATGTATGAGCAGTTCTTC.

This clonotype was counted only a few times. The rearrangement links TRBV7-9 to TRBJ2-5; either TRBD1 or TRBD2 may supply D (5 bases each). V shed 5 bases and J shed 3 bases, with 13 bases lying between them. CDR1 is SEHNR and CDR2 is FQNEAQ in the germline V gene (reference sequence). CDR3 length equals 14 residues. The CDR3 spells CASSNRGLKETQYF. As DNA, the CDR3 is TGTGCCAGCAGCAACCGGGGCCTAAAAGAGACCCAGTACTTC.

The chain is built from TRBV20-1 and TRBJ1-6; D perhaps matches TRBD1 (6 bases). Germline V gene data show CDR1 as DFQATT and CDR2 as SNEGSKA (reference sequence). The ends were cut back, 7 bases at V and 6 bases at J, with 16 bases in the middle. This CDR3 has 14 amino acids. CDR3 in DNA: TGCAGTGTCCTAGGGGGGGTAACTAATTCACCCCTCCACTTT. Amino acids: CSVLGGVTNSPLHF.

The rearrangement uses TRBV4-2 and TRBJ2-5; D is ambiguous. Germline CDR1 LGHNA, CDR2 YNFKEQ. V was trimmed by 0 bases and J by 2 bases, leaving 10 bases between them. The CDR3 is made up of 15 amino acids. CDR3 DNA: TGTGCCAGCAGCCAAGATCGGGCCGAGCAAGAGACCCAGTACTTC. This translates into CASSQDRAEQETQYF.

The chain joins TRBV20-1 to TRBJ2-5; D may match TRBD1 or TRBD2 (5 bases each). Trimming pared 0 bases from V and 5 bases from J, leaving 16 bases between. Germline-derived CDR1 and CDR2 are DFQATT and SNEGSKA (reference sequence). CDR3 size: 15 residues. CDR3 amino acids: CSARDPGRGSETQYF. The CDR3 nucleotides are TGCAGTGCTAGAGATCCGGGACGAGGGTCCGAGACCCAGTACTTC.

The chain has TRBV7-9 and TRBJ2-6, with D possibly being TRBD1 (5 bases). The CDR3 is made up of 15 amino acids. Germline V gene lookup returns CDR1 SEHNR and CDR2 FQNEAQ (reference sequence). Trimming removed 6 bases from V and 0 bases from J, with 9 bases in between. The CDR3 region has the DNA TGTGCCAGCAGACTCCAGGGCTCTGGGGCCAACGTCCTGACTTTC. It codes for CASRLQGSGANVLTF.

The V and J genes are TRBV4-1 and TRBJ2-5; D call uncertain. The CDR3 is 14 residues long. Germline CDR1 MGHRA, CDR2 YSYEKL. Trimming took 2 bases from V and 2 from J, leaving 9 bases between them. The CDR3 sequence: CASSQIELQETQYF. CDR3 DNA: TGCGCCAGCAGCCAAATAGAGCTACAAGAGACCCAGTACTTC.